These 27 T cell receptor beta chains originate from one sample sequenced in a study of blood T cell repertoires in COVID-19. Repertoires were generated with immunoSEQ multiplex PCR, while TCRdb's copy carries only in-frame clones and drops some. The data contain 150,000 or so clones, 80% to 90% of them singletons. Sequencing used peripheral blood. These receptors all come from a man in his sixties with acute or convalescent COVID-19.

This chain links TRBV11-2 with TRBJ2-7; perhaps TRBD1 as D (6 bases). Germline assignment: CDR1 SGHAT and CDR2 FQNNGV. This CDR3 is 16 amino acids long. Trimming removed 1 base from V and 7 bases from J, with 20 bases in between. The CDR3 DNA reads as TGTGCCAGCAGCTTAGGAGGGGGTTCGGTGGAACGGGAGCAGTACTTC. Protein product: CASSLGGGSVEREQYF.

CDR3 nucleotide sequence: TGTGCCAGTAGTATAAACGGAGCGACCGGGGAAGCTTTCTTT. This gives the protein CASSINGATGEAFF. The chain joins TRBV19 to TRBJ1-1; D is unclear. The CDR3 has 14 residues. CDR1 LNHDA and CDR2 SQIVND come from the germline V gene (reference sequence). With 2 bases removed from V and 8 bases from J, the gap between germline ends came to 15 bases. Filled out from reference TRBV19 and TRBJ1-1, the complete variable domain reads DGGITQSPKYLFRKEGQNVTLSCEQNLNHDAMYWYRQDPGQGLRLIYYSQIVNDFQKGDIAEGYSVSREKKESFPLTVTSAQKNPTAFYLCASSINGATGEAFFGQGTRLTVV.

The table lists this clone with a count of one. The chain joins TRBV12-1 to TRBJ1-4. TRBV12-1 is a pseudogene. The CDR3 is made up of 16 amino acids. CDR3 bases: TGTGCCAGCAGCTTTAAAGGCGCGGCCCGGCTTGAAAAACTGTTTTTT. Translated: CASSFKGAARLEKLFF.

J is TRBJ2-2 and V is TRBV28; D may be TRBD1 (5 bases). V lost 9 bases to trimming and J lost 5 bases, with 19 bases between them. Germline lookup yields CDR1 MDHEN and CDR2 SYDVKM. The length of the CDR3 is 15 residues. As DNA, the CDR3 is TGTGCCAGTGTCACAGGAGCCACGAGGACCGGGGAGCTGTTTTTT. Its translation is CASVTGATRTGELFF.

The chain combines TRBV19 with TRBJ1-1, with a weak D call TRBD1 (5 bases). Trimming shortened V by 6 bases and J by 5 bases, and 16 bases separated the two germline ends. Germline V gives CDR1 LNHDA, CDR2 SQIVND (reference sequence). This CDR3 is built from 14 residues. CDR3 protein: CASSPRGGSTEAFF. CDR3 coding DNA: TGTGCCAGTAGCCCCCGGGGGGGGTCTACTGAAGCTTTCTTT.

The chain carries TRBV7-8 and TRBJ1-6; D is unresolved. From germline, CDR1 is SGHVS and CDR2 FQNEAQ. This CDR3 spans 20 amino acids. V was clipped by 0 bases and J by 9 bases, with 27 bases between them. CDR3 bases: TGTGCCAGCAGCTTAGCATTCGGAGGGCTATCGAACCCGGACGCTTCACCCCTCCACTTT. Its translation is CASSLAFGGLSNPDASPLHF.

This clone came up a few times. The rearrangement uses TRBV27 and TRBJ2-1; no definite D call. The CDR3 length is 14 residues. CDR1 and CDR2 from the germline V gene are MNHEY and SMNVEV (reference sequence). V was trimmed by 5 bases and J by 8 bases, leaving 16 bases between them. The CDR3 coding sequence is TGTGCCAGCAGTGACGCGGCTCCTCTGGATGAGCAGTTCTTC. Residues: CASSDAAPLDEQFF.

This rearrangement joins TRBV9 to TRBJ2-2, with a possible D match to TRBD2 (6 bases). The CDR3 extends over 15 amino acids. Trimming stripped 1 base from V and 6 bases from J, with 13 bases between. Germline V gene sequence: CDR1 SGDLS, CDR2 YYNGEE. The CDR3 bases are TGTGCCAGCAGCGTATCTTCGGGAGTGTCCGGGGAGCTGTTTTTT. Translating gives CASSVSSGVSGELFF.

This chain connects TRBV19 to TRBJ1-5; 7 positions match TRBD1. CDR1 and CDR2 (germline): LNHDA, SQIVND (reference sequence). V shed 5 bases, J shed 1 base, and the junction held 8 bases outside the gene matches. This CDR3 spans 16 amino acids. For the CDR3, the DNA is TGTGCCAGTAGTTCGCAGACAGGGAGAAGCAATCAGCCCCAGCATTTT. Translation gives CASSSQTGRSNQPQHF.

V gene TRBV9 combines with J gene TRBJ1-5, with 9 positions matching TRBD1. Germline V gene lookup returns CDR1 SGDLS and CDR2 YYNGEE. The junction had 5 bases not matched to a gene; V was cut back by 0 bases and J by 7 bases. The CDR3 sequence is 15 residues long. CDR3 nucleotides: TGTGCCAGCAGCGTAGGGGGACAGGGTGGGCAGCCCCAGCATTTT. Residues: CASSVGGQGGQPQHF.

This rearrangement joins TRBV6-5 to TRBJ1-2; TRBD1 matches 9 bases. The V and J ends lost 6 bases and 4 bases, in that order; junction bases with no gene match: 9. The germline CDR1 and CDR2 sequences are MNHEY and SVGAGI. CDR3 size: 15 residues. CDR3 amino acids: CASSAGTGSLYGYTF. The CDR3 nucleotides are TGTGCCAGCAGCGCCGGGACAGGGAGCCTCTATGGCTACACCTTC.

In its sample, this clone was seen a few times. The J gene is TRBJ2-1, the V gene TRBV6-4; 9 bases fit TRBD2. With V trimmed by 3 bases and J by 6 bases, 9 bases remained unmatched. The CDR3 is made up of 16 amino acids. Looked up from germline, CDR1 is MRHNA and CDR2 is SNTAGT. This CDR3 reads CASSELAGDSGNEQFF. As DNA, the CDR3 is TGTGCCAGCAGTGAATTAGCGGGAGACTCGGGCAATGAGCAGTTCTTC.

This clone was recorded once. The chain employs TRBV5-4 and TRBJ2-5; TRBD1 matches 7 bases. The V and J ends lost 4 bases and 4 bases, in that order; junction bases with no gene match: 7. Germline V CDR1 and CDR2: SGHNT, YYREEE (reference sequence). The CDR3 loop spans 14 amino acids. Here the CDR3 DNA reads TGTGCCAGCAGCCAACAGGGGATTTTAGAGACCCAGTACTTC. As protein: CASSQQGILETQYF.

The chain couples TRBV9 to TRBJ2-3, with a tentative D call TRBD2 (5 bases). V lost 0 bases and J 6 bases, leaving 8 bases between the germline ends. Per the germline V gene, CDR1 is SGDLS and CDR2 is YYNGEE. The CDR3 loop spans 13 amino acids. The DNA for the CDR3 is TGTGCCAGCAGCGTAGTGCTAGCTGATACGCAGTATTTT. It translates to CASSVVLADTQYF.

The chain links TRBV19 to TRBJ1-2; D is perhaps TRBD1 (6 bases). Trimming took off 6 bases at V and 0 bases at J, with 14 bases between the two ends. Per the germline V gene, CDR1 is LNHDA and CDR2 is SQIVND (reference sequence). This CDR3 is 15 amino acids long. The DNA for the CDR3 is TGTGCCAGTAGCGACTTTGGGACATCTAACTATGGCTACACCTTC. Protein: CASSDFGTSNYGYTF.

The DNA for the CDR3 is TGCAGTGCTAGTTTCCGGGAGGGAACAGATACGCAGTATTTT. Encoded protein: CSASFREGTDTQYF. The chain uses TRBV20-1 and TRBJ2-3; 8 bases are shared with TRBD2. Germline V gene data show CDR1 as DFQATT and CDR2 as SNEGSKA (reference sequence). V gave up 3 bases and J gave up 3 bases; unmatched junction bases: 5. The CDR3 contains 14 residues.

The chain links TRBV28 to TRBJ2-3; D gene unclear. This CDR3 is built from 13 residues. The germline gives CDR1 MDHEN, CDR2 SYDVKM. V lost 5 bases to trimming and J lost 6 bases, with 12 bases between them. CDR3 sequence: CASSPYHSDTQYF. CDR3 sequence (DNA): TGTGCCAGCAGTCCCTATCATTCCGATACGCAGTATTTT.

This clone was seen more than once but under ten times. V usage is TRBV5-1 and J usage is TRBJ2-1, with TRBD2 identical over 11 bases. Germline assignment: CDR1 SGHRS and CDR2 YFSETQ. With V trimmed by 1 base and J by 7 bases, 10 bases remained unmatched. The CDR3 loop spans 17 amino acids. The CDR3 loop is CASSLPLAGGPQNEQFF. The DNA for the CDR3 is TGCGCCAGCAGCTTGCCCTTAGCGGGAGGGCCCCAGAATGAGCAGTTCTTC.

The chain carries TRBV7-9 and TRBJ1-4; D uncertain. The CDR3 is 15 residues long. Germline V CDR1 and CDR2: SEHNR, FQNEAQ (reference sequence). The V end lost 8 bases, the J end lost 5 bases, and 18 bases lay between the germline ends. In DNA, the CDR3 is TGTGCCAGCCACCCTGGGTCGGGATTAAATGAAAAACTGTTTTTT. Its translation is CASHPGSGLNEKLFF.

This clone was seen a handful of times. The chain carries TRBV11-2 and TRBJ1-4, with TRBD1 as a possible D gene (6 bases). The length of the CDR3 is 14 residues. The V end was cut by 1 base, the J end by 8 bases, with 11 bases between. CDR1 is SGHAT, CDR2 FQNNGV, per germline. The CDR3 sequence: CASSLAGVQEKLFF. CDR3 bases: TGTGCCAGCAGCTTAGCAGGGGTACAGGAAAAACTGTTTTTT. The full variable domain, completed using reference TRBV11-2 and TRBJ1-4, is EAGVAQSPRYKIIEKRQSVAFWCNPISGHATLYWYQQILGQGPKLLIQFQNNGVVDDSQLPKDRFSAERLKGVDSTLKIQPAKLEDSAVYLCASSLAGVQEKLFFGSGTQLSVL.

As to this clone: The same CDR3 is also encoded by other DNA sequences in this sample. The gene calls are TRBV6-6 and TRBJ2-1, with TRBD2 identical over 13 bases. Germline assignment: CDR1 MNHNY and CDR2 SVGAGI (reference sequence). The CDR3 contains 15 residues. V gave up 6 bases and J gave up 7 bases; unmatched junction bases: 6. The CDR3 nucleotides read TGTGCCAGCAGCCTTACTAGCGGGAGGGGTAATGAGCAGTTCTTC. Translated: CASSLTSGRGNEQFF.

This chain connects TRBV5-1 to TRBJ1-1, with 8 bases identical to TRBD1. V was clipped by 4 bases and J by 6 bases; unmatched bases: 11. Germline lookup yields CDR1 SGHRS and CDR2 YFSETQ. The CDR3 extends over 15 amino acids. CDR3 bases: TGCGCCAGCAGCCTACCGACAGGGGTAGGGGCTGAAGCTTTCTTT. Protein product: CASSLPTGVGAEAFF.

This chain links TRBV11-2 with TRBJ2-7; tentative D call: TRBD1 (6 bases). CDR3 length equals 16 residues. In germline, CDR1 is SGHAT, CDR2 FQNNGV. The V and J ends lost 4 bases and 0 bases respectively, with 16 bases between them. CDR3 nucleotide sequence: TGTGCCAGCAGCTCACCCGGGGCAGGGGACTCCTACGAGCAGTACTTC. Translating it yields CASSSPGAGDSYEQYF. Supplemented by reference TRBV11-2 and TRBJ2-7, the full variable domain reads EAGVAQSPRYKIIEKRQSVAFWCNPISGHATLYWYQQILGQGPKLLIQFQNNGVVDDSQLPKDRFSAERLKGVDSTLKIQPAKLEDSAVYLCASSSPGAGDSYEQYFGPGTRLTVT.

Concerning this clone: The same CDR3 can be traced to other DNA sequences in this sample. The J gene is TRBJ2-5, the V gene TRBV4-1; the D is unclear. This CDR3 has 12 residues. Trimming left V 0 bases short and J 4 bases short, with 3 bases between. Germline V gene sequence: CDR1 MGHRA, CDR2 YSYEKL. This CDR3 is CASSQDRETQYF. Here the CDR3 DNA reads TGCGCCAGCAGCCAAGATCGAGAGACCCAGTACTTC.

The V and J genes are TRBV7-8 and TRBJ2-2; D is unresolved. The germline gives CDR1 SGHVS, CDR2 FQNEAQ. This CDR3 region has 15 residues. Trimming pared 3 bases from V and 0 bases from J, leaving 8 bases between. In nucleotides, the CDR3 is TGTGCCAGCAGCTTTCGACAAGCGAACACCGGGGAGCTGTTTTTT. This gives the protein CASSFRQANTGELFF.

The chain combines TRBV28 with TRBJ2-1; D uncertain. There are 16 residues in the CDR3. V was trimmed by 5 bases and J by 0 bases, leaving 14 bases between them. The germline gives CDR1 MDHEN, CDR2 SYDVKM. The CDR3 bases are TGTGCCAGCAGTATAATTACTATGAGCTCCTACAATGAGCAGTTCTTC. Its protein product is CASSIITMSSYNEQFF.

This chain joins TRBV19 and TRBJ1-4; 7 positions agree with TRBD1. The CDR3 length is 15 residues. After removal of 5 bases from V and 5 bases from J, the junction contained 8 bases not matched to a gene. Germline CDR1 and CDR2: LNHDA and SQIVND (reference sequence). The CDR3 coding sequence is TGTGCCAGTAGTGTGGGACAGTACCAAAATGAAAAACTGTTTTTT. It yields the protein CASSVGQYQNEKLFF.